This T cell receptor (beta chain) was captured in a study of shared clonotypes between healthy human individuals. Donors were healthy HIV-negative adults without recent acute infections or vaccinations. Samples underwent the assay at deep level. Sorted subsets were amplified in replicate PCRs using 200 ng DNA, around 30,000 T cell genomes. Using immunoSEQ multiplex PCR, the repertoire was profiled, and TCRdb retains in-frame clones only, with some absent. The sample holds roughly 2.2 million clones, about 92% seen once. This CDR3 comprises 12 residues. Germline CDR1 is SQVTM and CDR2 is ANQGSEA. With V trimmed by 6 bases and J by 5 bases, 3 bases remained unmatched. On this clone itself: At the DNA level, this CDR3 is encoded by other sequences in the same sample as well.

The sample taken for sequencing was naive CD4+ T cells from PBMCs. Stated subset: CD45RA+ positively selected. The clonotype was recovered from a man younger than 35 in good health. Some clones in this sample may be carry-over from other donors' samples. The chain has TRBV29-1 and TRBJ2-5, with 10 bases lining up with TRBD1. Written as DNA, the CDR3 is TGCAGCGTGGGACAGGGGTGGGAGACCCAGTACTTC. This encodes CSVGQGWETQYF.